This is a list of T cell receptor beta chains from one sample in a study of cytomegalovirus exposure and HLA in healthy donors. The table came from immunoSEQ multiplex PCR; TCRdb's copy has only in-frame clones and leaves some out. The sample records over 150,000 clones, 77% being singletons. The source material was PBMCs. These receptors originate from a woman in her thirties or forties in good health and CMV-seropositive. The CDR3 runs from the conserved cysteine through the conserved F or W. D genes are given only for firm matches. For some rows the clone size is stated as once, few or many, or as a class when expanded; others skip it.

d_call j_call v_call clone_size cdr3_nt cdr3_aa
- TRBJ1-2 TRBV28 - TGTGCCACACAGCTGGTCGGCTACACCTTC CATQLVGYTF
- TRBJ2-5 TRBV7-9 - TGTGCCAGCAGCTTAAGGTCAGGGCCGGAGGAGACCCAGTACTTC CASSLRSGPEETQYF
- TRBJ2-7 TRBV4-3 - TGCGCCAGCCCTCGTCGGTTAAGCGAGCAGTACTTC CASPRRLSEQYF
TRBD2 TRBJ2-5 TRBV11-2 - TGTGCCAGCAGCCGTTGGACTAGCGGGGGGGAGGAGACCCAGTACTTC CASSRWTSGGEETQYF
TRBD1 TRBJ2-3 TRBV5-4 once TGTGCCAGCAGCCTCTCAACAGGGGGCATCACAGATACGCAGTATTTT CASSLSTGGITDTQYF
TRBD2 TRBJ2-7 TRBV28 - TGTGCCAGCAGCACTAGCGGGAGTTCATACGAGCAGTACTTC CASSTSGSSYEQYF
- TRBJ1-6 TRBV6-4 - TGTGCCAGAAGACAGTTGAATTCACCCCTCCACTTT CARRQLNSPLHF
TRBD2 TRBJ2-3 TRBV10-1 - TGCGCCAGCAGCGGTACTAGCGGGATCACAGATACGCAGTATTTT CASSGTSGITDTQYF
- TRBJ2-5 TRBV10-3 few TGTGCCATCACCGTCAACAGGGTACAAGAGACCCAGTACTTC CAITVNRVQETQYF
TRBD1 TRBJ1-1 TRBV7-9 - TGTGCCAGCAGCACGACAGGGGGCGGCTACACTGAAGCTTTCTTT CASSTTGGGYTEAFF
- TRBJ1-5 TRBV19 - TGTGCCAGTAGTATAGGTAGGGCAGGGGCGATTAGCAATCAGCCCCAGCATTTT CASSIGRAGAISNQPQHF
TRBD2 TRBJ2-1 TRBV28 - TGTGCCAGCAGTTTCCCAGGGACTAGCGGGAGGTTCTACAATGAGCAGTTCTTC CASSFPGTSGRFYNEQFF
- TRBJ1-1 TRBV19 - TGTGCCAGTAGTATTTACGACAAGAACACTGAAGCTTTCTTT CASSIYDKNTEAFF
TRBD2 TRBJ2-1 TRBV7-9 - TGTGCCAGCAGCCCTCCCGGGGGGGCCATGAATGAGCAGTTCTTC CASSPPGGAMNEQFF
- TRBJ2-7 TRBV30 - TGTGCCTGGAGTCAGGGGTACGAGCAGCACTTC CAWSQGYEQHF
TRBD2 TRBJ2-1 TRBV5-4 - TGTGCCAGCAGCTTGAAACTAGCGGCCTCCTACAATGAGCAGTTCTTC CASSLKLAASYNEQFF
- TRBJ1-1 TRBV7-9 - TGTGCCAGCAGCTTTAGCCAGAGCACTGAAGCTTTCTTT CASSFSQSTEAFF
TRBD1 TRBJ1-2 TRBV27 - TGTGCCAGCAGATGGGGACAGGGGGATGGCTATGGCTACACCTTC CASRWGQGDGYGYTF
- TRBJ2-2 TRBV5-5 - TGTGCCAGTCAATTCTCAGGGGCGCCCGGGGAGCTGTTTTTT CASQFSGAPGELFF
- TRBJ2-4 TRBV29-1 - TGCAGCGTAAGAACTAGTTCGGATACCATTCAGTACTTC CSVRTSSDTIQYF
- TRBJ1-2 TRBV7-9 - TGTTCCAGCAGCTCGTCCGGCTACACCTTC CSSSSSGYTF
- TRBJ2-2 TRBV27 once TGTGCCAGCATGCCCGGGACTTCGAACACCGGGGAGCTGTTTTTT CASMPGTSNTGELFF
- TRBJ1-2 TRBV6-6 - TGTGCCAGCAGCAAAAATGGCTACACCTTC CASSKNGYTF
- TRBJ1-1 TRBV2 few TGTGCCAGCAGTGCCATCATGAACACTGAAGCTTTCTTT CASSAIMNTEAFF
TRBD1 TRBJ1-5 TRBV10-3 - TGTGCCAACGTACAGGGGAGCAATCAGCCCCAGCATTTT CANVQGSNQPQHF
TRBD2 TRBJ2-7 TRBV2 - TGTGCCAGCAGTGGCTCGGGACTAGCGGTCTACGAGCAGTACTTC CASSGSGLAVYEQYF
TRBD1 TRBJ1-4 TRBV7-9 - TGTGCCAGCAGCTTGCGGACAGGGGATGAAAAACTGTTTTTT CASSLRTGDEKLFF
TRBD1 TRBJ1-5 TRBV6-5 - TGTGCCAGCAGCCAGACAGGGGACCAGCCCCAGCATTTT CASSQTGDQPQHF
TRBD1 TRBJ2-7 TRBV5-4 - TGTGCCAGCAGCCCACCGGGACAGCCCTACGAGCAGTACTTC CASSPPGQPYEQYF
TRBD1 TRBJ1-2 TRBV19 - TGTGCCAGTAGTATCCGAGACAGGGACTATGGCTACACCTTC CASSIRDRDYGYTF
TRBD2 TRBJ2-1 TRBV4-1 - TGCGCCAGCAGCCAAGGGACTAGAGAGGGCGATGAGCAGTTCTTC CASSQGTREGDEQFF
TRBD1 TRBJ1-5 TRBV4-1 - TGCGCCAGCAGCCAGGACAGGGGTAGACAGCCCCAGCATTTT CASSQDRGRQPQHF
TRBD1 TRBJ1-2 TRBV2 - TGTGCCAGCAGTGATGATGGGACAGACAGCTACACCTTC CASSDDGTDSYTF
- TRBJ2-5 TRBV19 - TGTGCCAGTAGTATCGATCAGGAGACCCAGTACTTC CASSIDQETQYF
TRBD2 TRBJ2-3 TRBV19 - TGTGCCAGTAGGGGACTAGCGGGAGGTGTGAGTGATACGCAGTATTTT CASRGLAGGVSDTQYF
- TRBJ2-5 TRBV27 - TGTGCCAGCAGTTTGAACCTAGCTCAGGAGACCCAGTACTTC CASSLNLAQETQYF
TRBD2 TRBJ2-7 TRBV5-4 - TGTGCCAGCAGCTTTGCCCCCCTAGCGGGGGGGCGAGAGCAGTACTTC CASSFAPLAGGREQYF
TRBD2 TRBJ2-2 TRBV29-1 - TGCAGCGCGATAGGACTAGCGGGCAACACCGGGGAGCTGTTTTTT CSAIGLAGNTGELFF
- TRBJ2-2 TRBV10-3 - TGTGCCATCAGTGATCTTGTCGGGGATAACACCGGGGAGCTGTTTTTT CAISDLVGDNTGELFF
TRBD1 TRBJ1-4 TRBV19 few TGTGCCAGTAGTTTTTGGACAGGGGGCGCCGGGGCTAATGAAAAACTGTTTTTT CASSFWTGGAGANEKLFF
- TRBJ1-1 TRBV11-3 - TGTGCCAGCAACAGAGAAGATGGGGCCACTGAAGCTTTCTTT CASNREDGATEAFF
TRBD1 TRBJ1-4 TRBV5-1 - TGCGCCAGCAGCCCGACAGGGGGTTTTGAAAAACTGTTTTTT CASSPTGGFEKLFF
TRBD1 TRBJ2-3 TRBV7-9 - TGTGCCAGCAGCTACGACAGGGATTCTAGTAGCACAGATACGCAGTATTTT CASSYDRDSSSTDTQYF
- TRBJ1-6 TRBV30 - TGTGCCTGGGCTCCGGGGGGGCAGGGCGATTCACCCCTCCACTTT CAWAPGGQGDSPLHF
TRBD2 TRBJ2-1 TRBV5-1 once TGCGCCAGCAGTTTTGGGACTAGCGGAGAAGAGCAGTTCTTC CASSFGTSGEEQFF
TRBD1 TRBJ1-1 TRBV18 - TGTGCCAGCTCAGCCAGGGGGCCTGGGACTGAAGCTTTCTTT CASSARGPGTEAFF
- TRBJ1-1 TRBV10-3 - TGTGCCATCAGTGAGGGGCCTACAGGTGAAGCTTTCTTT CAISEGPTGEAFF
- TRBJ1-5 TRBV27 - TGTGCCAGCAGTTTCCACTGGGCCCCAGGGTTGGCTCAGCCCCAGCATTTT CASSFHWAPGLAQPQHF
TRBD2 TRBJ2-1 TRBV7-8 - TGTGCCAGCAGCTTAGCGGGGTTAGGGTTAGCGGGAGAAAATGAGCAGTTCTTC CASSLAGLGLAGENEQFF